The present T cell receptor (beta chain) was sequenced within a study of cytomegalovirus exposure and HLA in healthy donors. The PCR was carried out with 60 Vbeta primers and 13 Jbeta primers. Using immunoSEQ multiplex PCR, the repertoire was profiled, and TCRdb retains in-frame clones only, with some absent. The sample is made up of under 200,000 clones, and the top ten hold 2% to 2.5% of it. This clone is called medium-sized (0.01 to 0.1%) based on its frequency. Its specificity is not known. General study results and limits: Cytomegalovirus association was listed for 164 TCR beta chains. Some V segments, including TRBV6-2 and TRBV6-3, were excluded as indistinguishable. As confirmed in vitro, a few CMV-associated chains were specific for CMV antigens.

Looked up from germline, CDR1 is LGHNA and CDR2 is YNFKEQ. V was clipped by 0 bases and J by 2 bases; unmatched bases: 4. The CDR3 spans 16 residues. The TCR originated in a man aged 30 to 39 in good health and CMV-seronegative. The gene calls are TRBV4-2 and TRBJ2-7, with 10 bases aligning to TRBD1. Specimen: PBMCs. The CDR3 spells CASSQDPGTGAYEQYF. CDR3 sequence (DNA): TGTGCCAGCAGCCAAGACCCCGGGACAGGGGCCTACGAGCAGTACTTC.